The 25 T cell receptor beta chains reported below all come from one sample, sequenced in a study of T-cell reconstitution after alpha-beta-depleted transplantation in children. Researchers prepared the TCRbeta library using unique molecular identifiers, the study reports. Using its own MiXCR run on the PCR reads, TCRdb lists one record per CDR3 protein. The data show 330,000 or so distinct CDR3 sequences, around a tenth seen once. This specimen consisted of PBMCs from the stem cell graft donor, obtained from the stem cell graft. All receptors derive from a human donor who donated a stem cell graft to a child with acute lymphoblastic leukemia.

This clonotype has ten or more counts. The CDR3 DNA reads as TGTGCCAGCAGCAAAACGGACAGGGAAAACTATGGCTACACCTTC. This gives the protein CASSKTDRENYGYTF. J is TRBJ1-2 and V is TRBV5-6, with 8 nucleotides matching TRBD1. This CDR3 is built from 15 residues. Germline trimming cut 4 bases from V and 2 bases from J; bases unmatched to any gene: 7. Germline CDR1 and CDR2: SGHDT and YYEEEE.

The chain recombines TRBV27 with TRBJ2-7; TRBD2 aligns across 8 bases. The V gene end was trimmed by 5 bases and the J gene end by 4 bases; junction bases not matched to a gene: 13. The CDR3 extends over 16 amino acids. Germline values: CDR1 MNHEY, CDR2 SMNVEV (reference sequence). In DNA form, the CDR3 reads TGTGCCAGCAGTCCAACTCGTGGACTAGCCATTTACGAGCAGTACTTC. Encoded protein: CASSPTRGLAIYEQYF.

The rearrangement uses TRBV11-2 and TRBJ2-4, with D perhaps matching TRBD1 or TRBD2 (6 bases each). The V and J ends lost 8 bases and 6 bases respectively, with 17 bases between them. CDR1 is SGHAT and CDR2 is FQNNGV in the germline V gene. CDR3 length equals 14 residues. CDR3 in DNA: TGTGCCAGCGGGGGGCCCCGGTCCTTAAACATTCAGTACTTC. This translates into CASGGPRSLNIQYF.

This clonotype was seen a few times. The chain has TRBV4-3 and TRBJ2-7; 8 nucleotides agree with TRBD2. Losses at the gene ends were 4 bases for V and 7 bases for J; bases not matched to a gene: 12. Germline V gene sequence: CDR1 LGHNA, CDR2 YSLEER. The CDR3 loop spans 15 amino acids. CDR3 DNA: TGCGCCAGCAGCCGGCGGAGAGCGGGAGTGGAAGAGCAGTACTTC. Translated, it gives CASSRRRAGVEEQYF.

The table lists this clonotype with a few counts. This sequence joins TRBV3-1 and TRBJ2-1, with unresolved D. Germline V gene data show CDR1 as LGHDT and CDR2 as YNNKEL (reference sequence). This CDR3 spans 14 amino acids. Trimming stripped 2 bases from V and 8 bases from J, with 13 bases between. The CDR3: CASSQRGPKDEQFF. CDR3 bases: TGTGCCAGCAGCCAACGCGGCCCCAAGGATGAGCAGTTCTTC.

This clonotype turned up a few times. The rearrangement joins TRBV7-3 to TRBJ2-6; TRBD2 agrees at 8 bases. In germline, CDR1 is SGHTA, CDR2 FQGTGA. V lost 2 bases and J lost 3; bases outside the gene matches: 6. The CDR3 runs 17 residues. CDR3 sequence (DNA): TGTGCCAGCAGCTTAGGAGCGGGAGTAGGTGGGGCCAACGTCCTGACTTTC. Its translation: CASSLGAGVGGANVLTF.

This clonotype was observed once. The chain couples TRBV2 to TRBJ2-2, with 9 bases that match TRBD1. CDR1 and CDR2 from the germline V gene are SNHLY and FYNNEI. The CDR3 spans 21 residues. After removal of 6 bases from V and 0 bases from J, the junction contained 20 bases not matched to a gene. CDR3 protein: CASRPRVTGTGSFANTGELFF. CDR3 nucleotide sequence: TGTGCCAGCAGGCCCAGGGTAACCGGGACAGGGAGCTTCGCGAACACCGGGGAGCTGTTTTTT.

This rearrangement joins TRBV20-1 to TRBJ1-2, with TRBD1 identical over 7 bases. The CDR3 extends over 14 amino acids. Germline CDR1 and CDR2: DFQATT and SNEGSKA (reference sequence). Losses at the gene ends were 7 bases for V and 0 bases for J; bases not matched to a gene: 8. CDR3 bases: TGCAGTGGAAGAGAGGGGGCGGCTAACTATGGCTACACCTTC. It specifies CSGREGAANYGYTF.

This clonotype has just a few counts. V is TRBV4-3 and J is TRBJ2-1; 13 bases match TRBD2. The V and J ends lost 3 bases and 8 bases, in that order; junction bases with no gene match: 4. CDR1 and CDR2 (germline): LGHNA, YSLEER. The CDR3 covers 15 residues. The CDR3 sequence is CASSHGTSGTYEQFF. The CDR3 region has the DNA TGCGCCAGCAGCCACGGGACTAGCGGGACCTATGAGCAGTTCTTC.

This clonotype was seen a handful of times. The chain has TRBV10-3 and TRBJ2-3, with D uncertain. The length of the CDR3 is 15 residues. Germline CDR1 and CDR2: ENHRY and SYGVKD. Trimming took 8 bases from V and 5 from J, leaving 20 bases between them. CDR3 DNA sequence: TGTGCCATCCAAAGTTGGTCCGAAGAGCGAGATACGCAGTATTTT. It specifies CAIQSWSEERDTQYF.

Comments on this clonotype: Given a much more abundant clone one base away, this may be a read error. The gene calls are TRBV27 and TRBJ2-5; 9 bases are shared with TRBD2. Looked up from germline, CDR1 is MNHEY and CDR2 is SMNVEV (reference sequence). CDR3 size: 14 residues. Germline trimming cut 8 bases from V and 9 bases from J; bases unmatched to any gene: 13. The CDR3 nucleotides read TGTGCCAGCGCAATAGCGGGAGTCGGTGAGCCCCAGTACTTC. It encodes CASAIAGVGEPQYF.

The chain links TRBV2 to TRBJ2-7; possibly TRBD2 for D (7 bases). V dropped 7 bases and J dropped 3 bases, with 16 bases sitting between them. The CDR3 runs to 14 residues. From germline, CDR1 is SNHLY and CDR2 FYNNEI. The CDR3 coding sequence is TGTGCCAGCACCTGGGGAGGGGACAACTACGAGCAGTACTTC. This encodes CASTWGGDNYEQYF.

In this sample, this clonotype turned up a few times. V usage is TRBV7-8 and J usage is TRBJ1-1; D ambiguous. The germline V gene has CDR1 SGHVS and CDR2 FQNEAQ. CDR3 size: 16 residues. Trimming removed 1 base from V and 3 bases from J, with 15 bases in between. CDR3 sequence reads: CASSLGYRVKYTEAFF. CDR3 sequence (DNA): TGTGCCAGCAGCTTAGGATACCGGGTCAAGTACACTGAAGCTTTCTTT.

In this sample, this clonotype turned up many times. The chain carries TRBV20-1 and TRBJ1-5, with D unclear. The ends were cut back, 1 base at V and 2 bases at J, with 9 bases in the middle. The CDR3 runs to 14 residues. Germline V gives CDR1 DFQATT, CDR2 SNEGSKA (reference sequence). CDR3 sequence: CSARGKKGNQPQHF. For the CDR3, the DNA is TGCAGTGCTAGAGGAAAAAAGGGCAATCAGCCCCAGCATTTT.

This clonotype was detected only a few times. The V call is TRBV20-1, the J call TRBJ2-1; D not certain. The V gene lost 3 bases and the J gene lost 0 bases, with 18 bases spanning the gap. Germline V gene sequence: CDR1 DFQATT, CDR2 SNEGSKA (reference sequence). The CDR3 length is 17 residues. The CDR3 protein is CSARPRAVKGSYNEQFF. The CDR3 region has the DNA TGCAGTGCTAGGCCCCGGGCAGTGAAAGGCTCCTACAATGAGCAGTTCTTC.

This sequence joins TRBV29-1 and TRBJ2-3, with 15 bases that match TRBD2. Looked up from germline, CDR1 is SQVTM and CDR2 is ANQGSEA. Unmatched junction bases numbered 10, after V lost 7 bases and J lost 2 bases. The CDR3 extends over 17 amino acids. CDR3 loop: CSAAGGLAGGLTDTQYF. The CDR3, as DNA: TGCAGCGCCGCGGGGGGACTAGCGGGAGGCCTCACAGATACGCAGTATTTT.

This chain uses TRBV14 with TRBJ2-1; 9 nucleotides align to TRBD1. This CDR3 region has 16 residues. The germline V gene encodes CDR1 SGHDN and CDR2 FVKESK. V was clipped by 4 bases and J by 5 bases; unmatched bases: 9. The CDR3 loop is CASSRRPGQGNNEQFF. The CDR3, as DNA: TGTGCCAGCAGCCGTCGCCCGGGACAGGGAAACAATGAGCAGTTCTTC.

The V and J genes are TRBV11-2 and TRBJ2-5; a possible D gene is TRBD2 (5 bases). The CDR3 contains 17 residues. Trimming stripped 0 bases from V and 2 bases from J, with 16 bases between. CDR1 is SGHAT and CDR2 is FQNNGV in the germline V gene. CDR3 nucleotides: TGTGCCAGCAGCTTAGAGGGCGGGCCGGCACCTCAAGAGACCCAGTACTTC. Residues: CASSLEGGPAPQETQYF.

This chain uses TRBV2 with TRBJ1-2; D gene ambiguous. The CDR3 length is 14 residues. CDR1 and CDR2 (germline): SNHLY, FYNNEI. Trimming took 0 bases from V and 8 from J, leaving 13 bases between them. CDR3 coding DNA: TGTGCCAGCAGTGAAGCGGTCCATCGTCGAGGCTACACCTTC. Translated: CASSEAVHRRGYTF.

This clonotype was found once. This chain links TRBV19 with TRBJ1-5; D is undetermined. The germline V gene encodes CDR1 LNHDA and CDR2 SQIVND (reference sequence). This CDR3 is built from 15 residues. Trimming removed 8 bases from V and 4 bases from J, with 18 bases in between. The CDR3 reads CASPTGPDDNQPQHF. CDR3 in DNA: TGTGCCAGTCCAACCGGGCCCGATGATAATCAGCCCCAGCATTTT.

The table lists this clonotype with many counts. The chain combines TRBV6-2 or TRBV6-3 with TRBJ2-1, with D possibly TRBD2 on 6 matching bases. V lost 5 bases to trimming and J lost 7 bases, with 15 bases between them. The V gene's germline CDR1 is MNHEY and CDR2 SVGEGT. This CDR3 is built from 14 residues. Here the CDR3 reads CASSKSGLENEQFF. Here the CDR3 DNA reads TGTGCCAGCAGTAAGAGCGGGCTGGAGAATGAGCAGTTCTTC.

This clonotype has more than one count but fewer than ten. This chain links TRBV20-1 with TRBJ2-3; 7 nucleotides line up with TRBD2. The V gene's germline CDR1 is DFQATT and CDR2 SNEGSKA (reference sequence). The V and J ends lost 6 bases and 1 base, in that order; junction bases with no gene match: 13. The CDR3 has 16 residues. DNA of the CDR3: TGCAGTGCAAGAAGGGTCGGGGGAGGGGGCACAGATACGCAGTATTTT. The encoded protein is CSARRVGGGGTDTQYF.

The chain combines TRBV7-9 with TRBJ1-2, with 7 bases lining up with TRBD1. The CDR3 extends over 14 amino acids. With 5 bases clipped from V and 8 bases from J, the junction kept 11 bases outside the gene matches. Germline loops: CDR1 SEHNR, CDR2 FQNEAQ (reference sequence). The CDR3 reads CASSARGQRLGYTF. CDR3 in DNA: TGTGCCAGCAGCGCTAGGGGACAGAGGTTAGGCTACACCTTC.

This clonotype was counted at least ten times. The chain couples TRBV5-1 to TRBJ1-1, with TRBD1 matching 10 bases. The CDR3 has 15 residues. The ends lost 1 base at V and 5 bases at J; junction bases unmatched: 5. Looked up from germline, CDR1 is SGHRS and CDR2 is YFSETQ. The CDR3 here is CASSLWTGGETEAFF. DNA of the CDR3: TGCGCCAGCAGCTTGTGGACAGGGGGGGAGACTGAAGCTTTCTTT.

This clonotype was seen more than once but under ten times. The chain joins TRBV2 to TRBJ2-2; D is uncertain. Germline V gene sequence: CDR1 SNHLY, CDR2 FYNNEI. The CDR3 has 14 amino acids. Trimming left V 4 bases short and J 3 bases short, with 9 bases between. CDR3 protein: CASSVWSDTGELFF. The CDR3 bases are TGTGCCAGCAGTGTTTGGTCCGACACCGGGGAGCTGTTTTTT.